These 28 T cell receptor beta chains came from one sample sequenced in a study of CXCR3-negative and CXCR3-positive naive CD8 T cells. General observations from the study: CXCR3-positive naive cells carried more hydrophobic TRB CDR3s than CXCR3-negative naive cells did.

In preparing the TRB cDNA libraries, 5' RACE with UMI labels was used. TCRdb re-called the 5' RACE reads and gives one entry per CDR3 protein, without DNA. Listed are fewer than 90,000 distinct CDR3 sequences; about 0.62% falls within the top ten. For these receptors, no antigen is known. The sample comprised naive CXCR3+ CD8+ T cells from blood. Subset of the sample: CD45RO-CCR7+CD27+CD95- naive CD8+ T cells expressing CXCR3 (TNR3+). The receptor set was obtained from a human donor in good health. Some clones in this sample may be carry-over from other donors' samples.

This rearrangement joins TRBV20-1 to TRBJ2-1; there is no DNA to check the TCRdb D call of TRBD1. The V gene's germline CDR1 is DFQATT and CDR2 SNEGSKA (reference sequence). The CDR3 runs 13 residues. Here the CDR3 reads CSANRGRGDEQFF.

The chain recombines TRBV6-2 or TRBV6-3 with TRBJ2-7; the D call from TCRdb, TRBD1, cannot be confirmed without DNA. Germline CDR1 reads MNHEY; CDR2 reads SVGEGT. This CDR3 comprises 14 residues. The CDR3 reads CASSGDTSSYEQYF.

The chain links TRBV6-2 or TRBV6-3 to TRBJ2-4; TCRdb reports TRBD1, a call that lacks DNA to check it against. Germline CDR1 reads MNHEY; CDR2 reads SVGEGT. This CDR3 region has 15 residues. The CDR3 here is CASSSRQGKGAFQYF.

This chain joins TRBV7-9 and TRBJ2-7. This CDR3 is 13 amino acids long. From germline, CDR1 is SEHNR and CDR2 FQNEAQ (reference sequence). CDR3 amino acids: CASGWENYYEQYF.

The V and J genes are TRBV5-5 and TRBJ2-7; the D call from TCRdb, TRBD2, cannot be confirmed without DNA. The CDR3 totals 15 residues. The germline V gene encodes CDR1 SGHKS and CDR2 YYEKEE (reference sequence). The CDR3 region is CASSAESPPGDEQYF. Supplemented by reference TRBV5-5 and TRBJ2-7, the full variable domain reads DAGVTQSPTHLIKTRGQQVTLRCSPISGHKSVSWYQQVLGQGPQFIFQYYEKEERGRGNFPDRFSARQFPNYSSELNVNALLLGDSALYLCASSAESPPGDEQYFGPGTRLTVT.

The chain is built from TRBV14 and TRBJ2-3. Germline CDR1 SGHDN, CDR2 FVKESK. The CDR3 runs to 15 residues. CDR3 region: CASSQGDSNTDTQYF.

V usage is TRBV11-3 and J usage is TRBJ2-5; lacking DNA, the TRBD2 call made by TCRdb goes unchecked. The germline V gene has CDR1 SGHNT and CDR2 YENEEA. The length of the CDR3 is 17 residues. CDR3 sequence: CASLAGHSRRGRETQYF.

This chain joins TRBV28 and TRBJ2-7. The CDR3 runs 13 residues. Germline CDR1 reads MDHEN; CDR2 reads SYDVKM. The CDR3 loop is CASNGVYSYEQYF.

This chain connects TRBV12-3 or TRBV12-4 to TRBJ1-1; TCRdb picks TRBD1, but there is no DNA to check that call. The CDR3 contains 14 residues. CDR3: CASGGYDMNTEAFF.

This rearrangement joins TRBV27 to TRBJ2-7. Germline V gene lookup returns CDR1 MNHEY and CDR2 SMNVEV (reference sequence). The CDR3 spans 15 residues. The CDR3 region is CASSLFSANSYEQYF.

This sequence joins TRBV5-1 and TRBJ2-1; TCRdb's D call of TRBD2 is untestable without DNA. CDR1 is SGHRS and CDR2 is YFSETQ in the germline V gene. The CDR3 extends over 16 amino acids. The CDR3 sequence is CASSLEREGSYNEQFF.

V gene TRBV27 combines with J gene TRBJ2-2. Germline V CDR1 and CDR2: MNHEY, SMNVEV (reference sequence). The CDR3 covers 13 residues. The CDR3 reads CASSFQSTGELFF.

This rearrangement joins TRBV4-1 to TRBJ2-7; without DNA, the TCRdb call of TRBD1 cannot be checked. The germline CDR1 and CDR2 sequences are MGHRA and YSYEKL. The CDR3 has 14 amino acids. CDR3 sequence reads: CASSQGDRPYEQYF.

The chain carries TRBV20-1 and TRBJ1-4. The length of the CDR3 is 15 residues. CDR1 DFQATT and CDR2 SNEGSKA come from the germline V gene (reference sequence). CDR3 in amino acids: CSAGSLSATNEKLFF.

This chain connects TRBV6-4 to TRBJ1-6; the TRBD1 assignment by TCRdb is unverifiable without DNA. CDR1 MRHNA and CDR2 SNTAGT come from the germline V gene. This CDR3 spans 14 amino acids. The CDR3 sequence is CASSEGQEGSPLHF.

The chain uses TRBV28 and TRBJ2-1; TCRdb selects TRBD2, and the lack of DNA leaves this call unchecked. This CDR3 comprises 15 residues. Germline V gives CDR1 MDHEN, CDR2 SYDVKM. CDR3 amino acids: CASSSDFGLVHEQFF.

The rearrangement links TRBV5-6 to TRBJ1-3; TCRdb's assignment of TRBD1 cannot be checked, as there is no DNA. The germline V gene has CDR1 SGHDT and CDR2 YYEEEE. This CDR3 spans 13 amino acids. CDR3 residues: CASSSGTGNTIYF. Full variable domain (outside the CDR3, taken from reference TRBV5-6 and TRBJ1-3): DAGVTQSPTHLIKTRGQQVTLRCSPKSGHDTVSWYQQALGQGPQFIFQYYEEEERQRGNFPDRFSGHQFPNYSSELNVNALLLGDSALYLCASSSGTGNTIYFGEGSWLTVV.

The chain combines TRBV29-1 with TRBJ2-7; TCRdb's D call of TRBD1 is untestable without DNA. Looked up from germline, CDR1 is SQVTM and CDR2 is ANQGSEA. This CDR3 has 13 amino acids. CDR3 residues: CSVEWDTSYEQYF.

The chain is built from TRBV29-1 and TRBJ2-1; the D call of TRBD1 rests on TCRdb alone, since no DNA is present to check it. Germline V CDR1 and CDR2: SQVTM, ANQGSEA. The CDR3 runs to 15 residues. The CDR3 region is CSVHPGTGIRNEQFF.

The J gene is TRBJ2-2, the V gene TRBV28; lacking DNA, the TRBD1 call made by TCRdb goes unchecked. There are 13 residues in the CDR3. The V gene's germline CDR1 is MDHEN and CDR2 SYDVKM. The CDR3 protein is CASSFRGAGELFF. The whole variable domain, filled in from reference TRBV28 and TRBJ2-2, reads DVKVTQSSRYLVKRTGEKVFLECVQDMDHENMFWYRQDPGLGLRLIYFSYDVKMKEKGDIPEGYSVSREKKERFSLILESASTNQTSMYLCASSFRGAGELFFGEGSRLTVL.

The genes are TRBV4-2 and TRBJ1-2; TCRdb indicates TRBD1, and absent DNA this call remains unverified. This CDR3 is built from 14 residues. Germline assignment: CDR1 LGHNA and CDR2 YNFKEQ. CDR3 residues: CASSQGGPIYGYTF.

The CDR3 is CASSGVDSPLHF. The chain carries TRBV7-9 and TRBJ1-6. This CDR3 spans 12 amino acids. Germline V CDR1 and CDR2: SEHNR, FQNEAQ (reference sequence).

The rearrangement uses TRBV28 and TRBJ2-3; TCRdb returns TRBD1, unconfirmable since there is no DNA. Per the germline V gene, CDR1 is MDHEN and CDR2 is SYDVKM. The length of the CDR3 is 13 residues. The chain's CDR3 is CASSWGDTDTQYF.

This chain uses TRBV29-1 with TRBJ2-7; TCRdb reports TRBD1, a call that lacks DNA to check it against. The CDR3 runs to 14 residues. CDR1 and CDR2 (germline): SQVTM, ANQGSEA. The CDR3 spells CSVAGVAGSYEQYF.

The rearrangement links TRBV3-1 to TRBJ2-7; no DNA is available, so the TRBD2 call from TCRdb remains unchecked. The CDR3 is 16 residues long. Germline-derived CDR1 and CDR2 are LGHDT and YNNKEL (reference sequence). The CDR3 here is CASSQHGLAELYEQYF.

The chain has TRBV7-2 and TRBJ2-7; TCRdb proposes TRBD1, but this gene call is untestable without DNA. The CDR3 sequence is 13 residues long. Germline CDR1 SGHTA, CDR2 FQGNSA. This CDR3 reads CASSTRQGDEQYF. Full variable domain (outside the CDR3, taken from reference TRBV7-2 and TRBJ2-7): GAGVSQSPSNKVTEKGKDVELRCDPISGHTALYWYRQSLGQGLEFLIYFQGNSAPDKSGLPSDRFSAERTGGSVSTLTIQRTQQEDSAVYLCASSTRQGDEQYFGPGTRLTVT.

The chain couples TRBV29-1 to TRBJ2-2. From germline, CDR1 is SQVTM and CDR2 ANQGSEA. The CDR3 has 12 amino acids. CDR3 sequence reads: CSTFDRGGELFF.

The CDR3: CASSLGQADTQYF. V and J are TRBV7-2 and TRBJ2-3. The CDR3 consists of 13 residues. CDR1 and CDR2 from the germline V gene are SGHTA and FQGNSA.